The 27 T cell receptor beta chains below all came from one sample that was sequenced in a study of identical twins. One entry per CDR3 protein results from TCRdb running MiXCR on the 5' RACE reads. The sample holds fewer than 500,000 distinct CDR3 sequences, 13% to 15% seen once. This sample was shared with a second study, whose subject was yellow fever vaccine responses in identical twins.

What was sequenced was CD4+ T cells sorted from blood. The source is a woman between 18 and 29 years old in good health.

This clonotype showed up just a few times. The rearrangement uses TRBV11-2 and TRBJ2-1; 8 bases are shared with TRBD2. The ends lost 3 bases at V and 4 bases at J; junction bases unmatched: 14. CDR3 length equals 18 residues. The germline V gene encodes CDR1 SGHAT and CDR2 FQNNGV. The CDR3 nucleotides are TGTGCCAGCAGCTTTCTCTCCCTGACTAGCGCTAGATACAATGAGCAGTTCTTC. This codes for CASSFLSLTSARYNEQFF.

The chain has TRBV15 and TRBJ2-1; no clear D. Germline lookup yields CDR1 LNHNV and CDR2 YYDKDF (reference sequence). This CDR3 spans 14 amino acids. V was shortened by 5 bases and J by 5 bases, with 13 bases between the two germline ends. DNA for the CDR3: TGTGCCACCAGCCCCTCTCTCGGAAACAATGAGCAGTTCTTC. It encodes CATSPSLGNNEQFF.

This clonotype was detected a few times. The chain recombines TRBV6-2 or TRBV6-3 with TRBJ1-3, with unresolved D. Per germline, CDR1 MNHEY and CDR2 SVGEGT. The CDR3 loop spans 13 amino acids. With 0 bases removed from V and 4 bases from J, the gap between germline ends came to 4 bases. The chain's CDR3 is CASSYSAGNTIYF. The CDR3 DNA is TGTGCCAGCAGTTACTCCGCGGGAAACACCATATATTTT.

V is TRBV6-5 and J is TRBJ2-7; 7 bases match TRBD1. CDR3 length equals 16 residues. Germline-derived CDR1 and CDR2 are MNHEY and SVGAGI. V was pared by 0 bases and J by 10 bases, with 15 bases of the junction left unmatched. CDR3 in DNA: TGTGCCAGCAGTTACTCGAACGCGCGACAGGGTCGGCCCCAGTACTTC. This gives the protein CASSYSNARQGRPQYF.

J is TRBJ1-1 and V is TRBV7-3; possibly TRBD1 for D (6 bases). Germline lookup yields CDR1 SGHTA and CDR2 FQGTGA. This CDR3 has 14 residues. V lost 2 bases and J 4 bases, leaving 11 bases between the germline ends. The CDR3 protein is CASSLFGQRTEAFF. The CDR3 bases are TGTGCCAGCAGCTTATTTGGACAGCGCACTGAAGCTTTCTTT.

This clonotype was counted between two and nine times. V usage is TRBV4-1 and J usage is TRBJ2-5; D might be TRBD2 (6 bases). Germline assignment: CDR1 MGHRA and CDR2 YSYEKL. V lost 1 base and J 3 bases, leaving 9 bases between the germline ends. The CDR3 spans 14 residues. The CDR3, as DNA: TGCGCCAGCAGCCAAGTCTCGGGGGAAGAGACCCAGTACTTC. It encodes CASSQVSGEETQYF.

This chain uses TRBV7-9 with TRBJ2-1; 14 nucleotides agree with TRBD2. The V segment lost 4 bases and the J segment 7 bases; nucleotides outside the gene matches: 9. The CDR3 length is 17 residues. Germline CDR1 and CDR2: SEHNR and FQNEAQ (reference sequence). In nucleotides, the CDR3 is TGTGCCAGCAGCTCATTGACTAGCGGGAGGGCAGGTAATGAGCAGTTCTTC. This codes for CASSSLTSGRAGNEQFF.

The table lists this clonotype with a count of one. The V call is TRBV5-1, the J call TRBJ2-5; D is unresolved. V lost 2 bases to trimming and J lost 1 base, with 9 bases between them. Germline V lookup: CDR1 SGHRS, CDR2 YFSETQ. The CDR3 spans 14 residues. CDR3 protein: CASSFRDFQETQYF. The CDR3 nucleotides are TGCGCCAGCAGCTTTAGGGATTTCCAAGAGACCCAGTACTTC. The whole variable domain, filled in from reference TRBV5-1 and TRBJ2-5, reads KAGVTQTPRYLIKTRGQQVTLSCSPISGHRSVSWYQQTPGQGLQFLFEYFSETQRNKGNFPGRFSGRQFSNSRSEMNVSTLELGDSALYLCASSFRDFQETQYFGPGTRLLVL.

Written as DNA, the CDR3 is TGCGCCAGCGGCCGGGACAGGGGCGGCTACGAGCAGTACTTC. Protein sequence: CASGRDRGGYEQYF. The chain is built from TRBV5-1 and TRBJ2-7; 10 bases line up with TRBD1. This CDR3 spans 14 amino acids. V lost 7 bases to trimming and J lost 3 bases; unmatched junction nucleotides: 7. In germline, CDR1 is SGHRS, CDR2 YFSETQ.

V gene TRBV28 combines with J gene TRBJ1-5; D gene unclear. With 5 bases removed from V and 7 bases from J, the gap between germline ends came to 12 bases. CDR3 length: 13 amino acids. Germline V gene data show CDR1 as MDHEN and CDR2 as SYDVKM. The CDR3 protein is CASSPDDVQPQHF. The DNA for the CDR3 is TGTGCCAGCAGTCCGGATGACGTACAGCCCCAGCATTTT.

The chain uses TRBV7-2 and TRBJ1-6; no definite D call. Per the germline V gene, CDR1 is SGHTA and CDR2 is FQGNSA. The CDR3 contains 13 residues. Trimming stripped 3 bases from V and 9 bases from J, with 9 bases between. The CDR3 nucleotides read TGTGCCAGCAGCTTCCCTCAGGCTTCACCCCTCCACTTT. This gives the protein CASSFPQASPLHF.

This clonotype was counted many times. This chain links TRBV20-1 with TRBJ1-4; no firm D call. The CDR3 extends over 13 amino acids. Trimming took 6 bases from V and 7 from J, leaving 15 bases between them. Germline V gene sequence: CDR1 DFQATT, CDR2 SNEGSKA (reference sequence). This CDR3 reads CSALIDLGEKLFF. The DNA of the CDR3 is TGCAGTGCCCTAATAGATCTGGGTGAAAAACTGTTTTTT.

The rearrangement uses TRBV30 and TRBJ2-4, with 8 bases that match TRBD1. The CDR3 consists of 14 residues. Per germline, CDR1 GTSNPN and CDR2 SVGIG (reference sequence). V lost 0 bases to trimming and J lost 12 bases; unmatched junction nucleotides: 10. The CDR3 bases are TGTGCCTGGAGTGTCCGACAGGGGCGAATTAATCAGTACTTC. It is translated as CAWSVRQGRINQYF. Complete variable domain (other parts from reference TRBV30 and TRBJ2-4): SQTIHQWPATLVQPVGSPLSLECTVEGTSNPNLYWYRQAAGRGLQLLFYSVGIGQISSEVPQNLSASRPQDRQFILSSKKLLLSDSGFYLCAWSVRQGRINQYFGAGTRLSVL.

The V call is TRBV25-1, the J call TRBJ2-2; D perhaps matches TRBD1 (6 bases). This CDR3 comprises 15 residues. Deletions cut 6 bases from V and 3 bases from J, with 14 bases between. The V gene's germline CDR1 is MGHDK and CDR2 SYGVNS. The CDR3 loop reads CASRLQGRDTGELFF. DNA of the CDR3: TGTGCCAGCAGACTCCAGGGGCGTGACACCGGGGAGCTGTTTTTT.

The chain employs TRBV6-5 and TRBJ2-4; D is perhaps TRBD1 or TRBD2 (5 bases each). CDR1 and CDR2 from the germline V gene are MNHEY and SVGAGI. The CDR3 consists of 17 residues. V was shortened by 2 bases and J by 3 bases, with 17 bases between the two germline ends. The CDR3 nucleotides are TGTGCCAGCAGTTACCCACCGGGTGGGGGTAACAAAAACATTCAGTACTTC. This encodes CASSYPPGGGNKNIQYF.

This clonotype was seen a few times. This chain connects TRBV27 to TRBJ1-2; no clear D gene. The CDR3 is 15 amino acids. Looked up from germline, CDR1 is MNHEY and CDR2 is SMNVEV (reference sequence). V was clipped by 4 bases and J by 6 bases, with 18 bases between them. This chain's CDR3 is CASSWTPFNGDGYTF. CDR3 sequence (DNA): TGTGCCAGCAGTTGGACCCCCTTTAATGGGGATGGCTACACCTTC.

This clonotype was seen at least ten times. The J gene is TRBJ2-5, the V gene TRBV3-1; weak D call: TRBD1 (7 bases). Trimming shortened V by 0 bases and J by 5 bases, and 10 bases separated the two germline ends. This CDR3 has 14 residues. Germline CDR1 LGHDT, CDR2 YNNKEL (reference sequence). CDR3 DNA sequence: TGTGCCAGCAGCCAAGATTCAGGGGGGGAGACCCAGTACTTC. Its protein product is CASSQDSGGETQYF.

The CDR3 nucleotides are TGCGCCAGCAGCTTGGGGGACACCTCCTCCTACGAGCAGTACTTC. Translating it yields CASSLGDTSSYEQYF. The chain employs TRBV5-1 and TRBJ2-7; perhaps TRBD1 as D (6 bases). CDR3 length: 15 amino acids. Germline V CDR1 and CDR2: SGHRS, YFSETQ. Between the trimmed V and J ends, which lost 0 bases and 0 bases, there was a span of 10 bases.

In this sample, this clonotype turned up many times. The chain has TRBV12-3 or TRBV12-4 and TRBJ2-7, with D perhaps TRBD2 (6 bases). The CDR3 is 12 residues long. V was pared by 6 bases and J by 7 bases, with 13 bases between. CDR3: CASRTPGGEQYF. The CDR3 DNA follows: TGTGCCAGCAGAACCCCTGGAGGGGAGCAGTACTTC.

This clonotype was observed at least ten times. The DNA of the CDR3 is TGTGCCACCAGCAGCAGGGGAGGAGACTACAATGAGCAGTTCTTC. Protein: CATSSRGGDYNEQFF. This chain links TRBV15 with TRBJ2-1, with D possibly being TRBD1 or TRBD2 (6 bases each). V was pared by 3 bases and J by 3 bases, with 12 bases between. This CDR3 comprises 15 residues. Germline CDR1 reads LNHNV; CDR2 reads YYDKDF (reference sequence).

The chain couples TRBV4-3 to TRBJ2-7; weak D call: TRBD1 (6 bases). V was trimmed by 1 base and J by 3 bases, leaving 10 bases between them. Germline-derived CDR1 and CDR2 are LGHNA and YSLEER. CDR3 size: 14 residues. The CDR3 sequence is CASSQGTQGYEQYF. For the CDR3, the DNA is TGCGCCAGCAGCCAAGGAACACAGGGCTACGAGCAGTACTTC.

This clonotype has only a few counts. This chain links TRBV7-2 with TRBJ1-4, with D unclear. V was cut by 5 bases and J by 8 bases, with 12 bases left in between. The CDR3 totals 13 residues. Germline V gene sequence: CDR1 SGHTA, CDR2 FQGNSA. The CDR3 DNA sequence: TGTGCCAGCAGCGTGGGGTATGGGGAAAAACTGTTTTTT. Translated, it gives CASSVGYGEKLFF.

This clonotype was seen repeatedly, ten times or more. The rearrangement joins TRBV24-1 to TRBJ2-2; no clear D. The length of the CDR3 is 13 residues. V lost 5 bases and J 0 bases, leaving 3 bases between the germline ends. Germline V CDR1 and CDR2: KGHDR, SFDVKD. The CDR3 spells CATSAPNTGELFF. In DNA form, the CDR3 reads TGTGCCACCAGTGCGCCGAACACCGGGGAGCTGTTTTTT.

The gene calls are TRBV5-1 and TRBJ2-3, with TRBD2 matching over 7 bases. CDR1 and CDR2 from the germline V gene are SGHRS and YFSETQ. Unmatched junction bases numbered 10, after V lost 0 bases and J lost 3 bases. This CDR3 is built from 17 residues. The CDR3 bases are TGCGCCAGCAGCTTGGCCCCGGCCACAGCGGGGACAGATACGCAGTATTTT. Translating gives CASSLAPATAGTDTQYF.

The V and J genes are TRBV6-5 and TRBJ2-5; 12 positions agree with TRBD2. The CDR3 length is 17 residues. The germline gives CDR1 MNHEY, CDR2 SVGAGI. The V gene end was trimmed by 6 bases and the J gene end by 6 bases; junction bases not matched to a gene: 14. CDR3 nucleotides: TGTGCCAGCAGATACGGACTAGCGGGGAACCTCCGAAAGACCCAGTACTTC. The encoded protein is CASRYGLAGNLRKTQYF.

This clonotype was counted a few times. One end of the junction is discordant with germline, which a read error may explain. The gene calls are TRBV11-2 and TRBJ1-4; tentative D call: TRBD1 (5 bases). Germline CDR1 reads SGHAT; CDR2 reads FQNNGV. The CDR3 has 16 residues. The CDR3 loop is CASSLDGTPTNEKLFF. The CDR3 region has the DNA TGTGCCAGCAGCTTAGACGGGACCCCAACAAATGAAAAACTGTTTTTT.

There are a few counts of this clonotype. V usage is TRBV19 and J usage is TRBJ1-5, with D possibly TRBD1 on 5 matching bases. Germline CDR1 is LNHDA and CDR2 is SQIVND (reference sequence). There are 14 residues in the CDR3. The V end was cut by 3 bases, the J end by 2 bases, with 8 bases between. CDR3 coding DNA: TGTGCCAGTAGTATGGGGCAGGGCAATCAGCCCCAGCATTTT. Translation: CASSMGQGNQPQHF.